The 32 T cell receptor beta chains presented below share a single source sample, sequenced in a study of shared clonotypes between healthy human individuals. Only CD45RO-negative cells positively selected for CCR7 counted as naive CD8 cells, so terminally differentiated effector memory CD45RA+ cells were excluded. Profiled with immunoSEQ multiplex PCR; TCRdb holds only in-frame clones, not every one. The sample lists around 2,000,000 clones, over 85% occurring once. Sequencing input: naive CD8+ T cells sorted from blood. The receptors originated from a man younger than 35 in good health.

The chain uses TRBV5-1 and TRBJ2-3; the match to TRBD2 covers 7 bases. In germline, CDR1 is SGHRS, CDR2 YFSETQ. The CDR3 is 16 amino acids. Germline trimming cut 1 base from V and 2 bases from J; bases unmatched to any gene: 7. CDR3 sequence: CASSLTPRDYTDTQYF. Written as DNA, the CDR3 is TGCGCCAGCAGCTTGACCCCCAGGGACTACACAGATACGCAGTATTTT.

This rearrangement joins TRBV10-3 to TRBJ2-7; the match to TRBD2 covers 9 bases. CDR3 length: 15 amino acids. Trimming removed 0 bases from V and 4 bases from J; junction bases left unmatched: 4. Germline CDR1 is ENHRY and CDR2 is SYGVKD. The CDR3: CAISESSSGSYEQYF. The CDR3 DNA reads as TGTGCCATCAGTGAGTCAAGTAGCGGGAGTTACGAGCAGTACTTC.

Of note for this clone: This sample includes further DNA sequences coding for the same CDR3. V usage is TRBV20-1 and J usage is TRBJ2-5; D unresolved. CDR1 is DFQATT, CDR2 SNEGSKA, per germline (reference sequence). Trimming removed 3 bases from V and 2 bases from J, with 4 bases in between. The CDR3 sequence is 11 residues long. CDR3 protein: CSARGQETQYF. CDR3 DNA sequence: TGCAGTGCTAGGGGTCAAGAGACCCAGTACTTC.

The rearrangement links TRBV27 to TRBJ1-5; D may be TRBD1 (5 bases). The CDR3 has 15 residues. Trimming removed 1 base at V and 8 bases at J, with 15 bases between. Germline V gene sequence: CDR1 MNHEY, CDR2 SMNVEV (reference sequence). DNA for the CDR3: TGTGCCAGCAGTTTATACGCAGGGTTTATGGAGCCCCAGCATTTT. Translated, it gives CASSLYAGFMEPQHF.

The V and J genes are TRBV25-1 and TRBJ2-7; possibly TRBD2 for D (7 bases). CDR1 is MGHDK, CDR2 SYGVNS, per germline. V lost 6 bases and J lost 1, with 16 bases in between. The CDR3 extends over 15 amino acids. CDR3 amino acids: CASSGPGGRSYEQYF. Here the CDR3 DNA reads TGTGCCAGCAGCGGCCCGGGGGGCAGGTCCTACGAGCAGTACTTC.

The chain carries TRBV13 and TRBJ1-4; D is unclear. Germline loops: CDR1 PRHDT, CDR2 FYEKMQ (reference sequence). The V and J ends lost 0 bases and 8 bases respectively, with 7 bases between them. This CDR3 contains 13 residues. In DNA form, the CDR3 reads TGTGCCAGCAGCTTAGGCGGTCAGGAAAAACTGTTTTTT. It specifies CASSLGGQEKLFF.

The V and J genes are TRBV6-5 and TRBJ2-7, with D possibly matching TRBD2 (6 bases). Between the trimmed V and J ends, which lost 6 bases and 5 bases, there was a span of 17 bases. The CDR3 runs 14 residues. Germline CDR1 reads MNHEY; CDR2 reads SVGAGI. The CDR3 sequence: CASSWNPGGDEQYF. The CDR3 DNA follows: TGTGCCAGCAGCTGGAACCCTGGAGGGGACGAGCAGTACTTC.

Note on this clone: This specimen includes other DNA sequences encoding the same CDR3. The CDR3 sequence: CASSPAGGYGYTF. The CDR3 nucleotides are TGTGCCAGCTCACCCGCGGGGGGCTATGGCTACACCTTC. The genes are TRBV18 and TRBJ1-2; D is possibly TRBD1 (5 bases). The germline V gene encodes CDR1 KGHSH and CDR2 LQKENI. This CDR3 spans 13 amino acids. V was clipped by 3 bases and J by 4 bases, with 9 bases between them.

Comment on this clone: The sample has other DNA sequences that encode this CDR3 too. The chain combines TRBV2 with TRBJ2-7; D call uncertain. Germline loops: CDR1 SNHLY, CDR2 FYNNEI. Trimming pared 3 bases from V and 3 bases from J, leaving 9 bases between. The CDR3 runs to 13 residues. CDR3 sequence (DNA): TGTGCCAGCAGTGACAGTGTGGTCTACGAGCAGTACTTC. Its protein product is CASSDSVVYEQYF.

In DNA, the CDR3 is TGTGCCAGCAGAGGGGGTCAGCCCGGTACATTCTTC. This codes for CASRGGQPGTFF. The chain employs TRBV28 and TRBJ2-1; a weak D match, TRBD1 (6 bases). The CDR3 has 12 amino acids. CDR1 and CDR2 from the germline V gene are MDHEN and SYDVKM. Trimming removed 6 bases from V and 16 bases from J, with 19 bases in between.

This rearrangement joins TRBV5-6 to TRBJ2-7; unclear D gene. CDR3 size: 11 residues. Germline-derived CDR1 and CDR2 are SGHDT and YYEEEE. Between the trimmed V and J ends, which lost 1 base and 6 bases, there was a span of 5 bases. The CDR3 DNA sequence: TGTGCCAGCAGCTTGACGGCCGAGCAGTACTTC. Protein product: CASSLTAEQYF.

This chain links TRBV27 with TRBJ2-7; maybe TRBD1 (6 bases). This CDR3 is 14 amino acids long. Germline V gives CDR1 MNHEY, CDR2 SMNVEV (reference sequence). Trimming removed 3 bases from V and 2 bases from J, with 11 bases in between. The CDR3 DNA reads TGTGCCAGCAGTTTTCTTGGGGGCCCCTACGAGCAGTACTTC. Translated, it gives CASSFLGGPYEQYF.

In regard to this clone: The same CDR3 can be traced to other DNA sequences in this sample. The gene calls are TRBV4-1 and TRBJ2-7; D unclear. This CDR3 has 13 residues. CDR1 is MGHRA, CDR2 YSYEKL, per germline. Trimming left V 2 bases short and J 0 bases short, with 5 bases between. CDR3 in DNA: TGCGCCAGCAGCCAATTGGTCTCCTACGAGCAGTACTTC. Translating gives CASSQLVSYEQYF.

CDR3 sequence (DNA): TGTGCCAGCAGTTTCGGCGGGAGGGCAGATACGCAGTATTTT. Protein product: CASSFGGRADTQYF. This rearrangement joins TRBV27 to TRBJ2-3, with TRBD2 identical over 9 bases. CDR1 MNHEY and CDR2 SMNVEV come from the germline V gene (reference sequence). V lost 3 bases to trimming and J lost 4 bases; unmatched junction nucleotides: 2. The CDR3 is 14 amino acids.

The rearrangement links TRBV11-3 to TRBJ2-1; no firm D call. V lost 0 bases, J lost 0 bases, and 3 bases lay in between. Per the germline V gene, CDR1 is SGHNT and CDR2 is YENEEA. This CDR3 is 14 amino acids long. The CDR3 here is CASSLDYSYNEQFF. The CDR3 DNA is TGTGCCAGCAGCTTAGATTACTCCTACAATGAGCAGTTCTTC.

This clone was recorded once. The chain joins TRBV4-1 to TRBJ2-1; 9 bases align to TRBD1. Germline trimming cut 6 bases from V and 5 bases from J; bases unmatched to any gene: 11. Germline V gives CDR1 MGHRA, CDR2 YSYEKL. The CDR3 loop spans 16 amino acids. The CDR3 here is CASSPSNRGLHNEQFF. The CDR3 DNA follows: TGCGCCAGCAGTCCTAGTAACAGGGGGCTCCACAATGAGCAGTTCTTC.

The rearrangement links TRBV7-9 to TRBJ2-7; D is possibly TRBD1 (6 bases). The CDR3 sequence is 14 residues long. Germline assignment: CDR1 SEHNR and CDR2 FQNEAQ (reference sequence). Trimming removed 0 bases at V and 5 bases at J, with 11 bases between. CDR3 sequence (DNA): TGTGCCAGCAGCTTAGCTGGGGGCCCAAACGAGCAGTACTTC. Its protein product is CASSLAGGPNEQYF.

The chain links TRBV29-1 to TRBJ2-2; D is unresolved. Trimming removed 5 bases at V and 1 base at J, with 8 bases between. Germline-derived CDR1 and CDR2 are SQVTM and ANQGSEA. This CDR3 spans 13 amino acids. Written as DNA, the CDR3 is TGCAGCGTTCAACAAATGAACACCGGGGAGCTGTTTTTT. Amino acid sequence: CSVQQMNTGELFF.

The V gene is TRBV9, the J gene TRBJ2-5; 7 nucleotides agree with TRBD2. The J segment lost 1 base and the V segment lost 4 bases, leaving 7 bases of the junction unmatched. Germline CDR1 reads SGDLS; CDR2 reads YYNGEE. CDR3 length: 15 amino acids. The CDR3: CASSLSSGSQETQYF. In nucleotides, the CDR3 is TGTGCCAGCAGCTTGTCTAGCGGAAGCCAAGAGACCCAGTACTTC.

The chain has TRBV6-5 and TRBJ2-7; D is undetermined. V gave up 4 bases and J gave up 5 bases, with 15 bases separating them. Germline V gives CDR1 MNHEY, CDR2 SVGAGI. This CDR3 is built from 14 residues. CDR3 in amino acids: CASSSYGRMNEQYF. The CDR3 nucleotides read TGTGCCAGCAGTTCGTATGGGCGAATGAACGAGCAGTACTTC.

V is TRBV5-4 and J is TRBJ1-6, with D unresolved. In germline, CDR1 is SGHNT, CDR2 YYREEE (reference sequence). The CDR3 covers 12 residues. V was shortened by 2 bases and J by 11 bases, with 8 bases between the two germline ends. The CDR3 coding sequence is TGTGCCAGCAGCTTTAATGAGGCACCCCTCCACTTT. This codes for CASSFNEAPLHF.

The chain recombines TRBV5-5 with TRBJ2-7; 15 nucleotides match TRBD2. Germline lookup yields CDR1 SGHKS and CDR2 YYEKEE (reference sequence). With V trimmed by 0 bases and J by 6 bases, 4 bases remained unmatched. The CDR3 runs 16 residues. CDR3 sequence: CASSLAGLAGGPEQYF. The DNA for the CDR3 is TGTGCCAGCAGCTTGGCGGGACTAGCGGGGGGCCCCGAGCAGTACTTC.

CDR3 amino acids: CASSYPGDTNYGYTF. DNA for the CDR3: TGTGCCAGCAGCTACCCAGGGGACACTAACTATGGCTACACCTTC. This chain links TRBV5-4 with TRBJ1-2; tentatively, D is TRBD1 (6 bases). The CDR3 has 15 residues. Trimming left V 3 bases short and J 0 bases short, with 12 bases between. Germline CDR1 and CDR2: SGHNT and YYREEE (reference sequence).

A note on this clone: The sample holds other DNA sequences that translate to the same CDR3. The genes are TRBV7-9 and TRBJ2-3, with TRBD1 matching 10 bases. The germline V gene has CDR1 SEHNR and CDR2 FQNEAQ (reference sequence). The CDR3 is 14 residues long. Trimming cost V 1 base and J 6 bases; bases outside gene matches: 1. The CDR3: CASSLGQGADTQYF. The CDR3 nucleotides read TGTGCCAGCAGCTTAGGACAGGGGGCTGATACGCAGTATTTT.

This clone has just one count. The rearrangement uses TRBV9 and TRBJ2-1, with TRBD2 matching over 7 bases. J was trimmed by 0 bases and V by 0 bases; bases with no gene match: 12. Germline CDR1 and CDR2: SGDLS and YYNGEE. This CDR3 is 19 amino acids long. DNA of the CDR3: TGTGCCAGCAGCGTAGAGCCACTACCTAGCGGTCGCTCCTACAATGAGCAGTTCTTC. Residues: CASSVEPLPSGRSYNEQFF.

The V gene is TRBV4-1, the J gene TRBJ1-5, with unresolved D. CDR1 MGHRA and CDR2 YSYEKL come from the germline V gene. Trimming pared 3 bases from V and 4 bases from J, leaving 7 bases between. The length of the CDR3 is 13 residues. The CDR3 coding sequence is TGCGCCAGCAGCCAGGCAGTGAATCAGCCCCAGCATTTT. It specifies CASSQAVNQPQHF.

The chain recombines TRBV4-3 with TRBJ2-7; 7 nucleotides line up with TRBD2. This CDR3 has 15 amino acids. The ends lost 2 bases at V and 6 bases at J; junction bases unmatched: 10. CDR1 is LGHNA, CDR2 YSLEER, per germline. The CDR3 sequence is CASSQQAGWIVEQYF. The CDR3 DNA reads as TGCGCCAGCAGCCAACAAGCGGGATGGATAGTCGAGCAGTACTTC.

The chain links TRBV28 to TRBJ1-1; D might be TRBD1 (6 bases). CDR1 and CDR2 from the germline V gene are MDHEN and SYDVKM. With 4 bases removed from V and 0 bases from J, the gap between germline ends came to 21 bases. CDR3 size: 18 residues. The CDR3 protein is CASSSYRELILMNTEAFF. CDR3 nucleotide sequence: TGTGCCAGCAGTTCGTACAGGGAATTGATACTAATGAACACTGAAGCTTTCTTT.

V usage is TRBV2 and J usage is TRBJ2-5; 8 nucleotides agree with TRBD1. This CDR3 is 14 amino acids long. J gave up 4 bases and V 6 bases, and 7 bases lay outside the gene matches. From germline, CDR1 is SNHLY and CDR2 FYNNEI. CDR3 protein: CASSRGPDLETQYF. The CDR3 nucleotides read TGTGCCAGCAGCAGGGGGCCTGATCTAGAGACCCAGTACTTC.

The rearrangement uses TRBV6-1 and TRBJ1-5; TRBD1 is a possible D gene (5 bases). Germline values: CDR1 MNHNS, CDR2 SASEGT. CDR3 length equals 14 residues. V dropped 5 bases and J dropped 3 bases, with 11 bases sitting between them. CDR3 region: CASSLDSPNQPQHF. CDR3 DNA sequence: TGTGCCAGCAGTCTAGACAGCCCCAATCAGCCCCAGCATTTT.

The V and J genes are TRBV2 and TRBJ2-3; tentative D call: TRBD2 (6 bases). V lost 2 bases and J lost 2, with 14 bases in between. This CDR3 spans 16 amino acids. The V gene's germline CDR1 is SNHLY and CDR2 FYNNEI. The CDR3 sequence is CASSERVAEYTDTQYF. CDR3 nucleotide sequence: TGTGCCAGCAGTGAAAGGGTAGCGGAATACACAGATACGCAGTATTTT.

V is TRBV2 and J is TRBJ2-7; 8 bases are a match to TRBD2. This CDR3 region has 13 residues. The V gene's germline CDR1 is SNHLY and CDR2 FYNNEI. V shed 5 bases, J shed 2 bases, and the junction held 2 bases outside the gene matches. The CDR3 DNA is TGTGCCAGCAGTCTCGGGAGGGCCTACGAGCAGTACTTC. Its translation is CASSLGRAYEQYF.